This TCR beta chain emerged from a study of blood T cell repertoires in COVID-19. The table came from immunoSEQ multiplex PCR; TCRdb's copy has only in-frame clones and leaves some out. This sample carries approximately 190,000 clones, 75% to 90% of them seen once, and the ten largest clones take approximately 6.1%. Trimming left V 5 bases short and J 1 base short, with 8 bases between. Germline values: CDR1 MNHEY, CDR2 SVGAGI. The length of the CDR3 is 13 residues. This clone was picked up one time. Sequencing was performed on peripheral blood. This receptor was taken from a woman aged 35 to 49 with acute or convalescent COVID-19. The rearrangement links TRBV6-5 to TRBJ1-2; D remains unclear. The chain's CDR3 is CASSKQSNYGYTF. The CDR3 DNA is TGTGCCAGCAGTAAACAGAGTAACTATGGCTACACCTTC.